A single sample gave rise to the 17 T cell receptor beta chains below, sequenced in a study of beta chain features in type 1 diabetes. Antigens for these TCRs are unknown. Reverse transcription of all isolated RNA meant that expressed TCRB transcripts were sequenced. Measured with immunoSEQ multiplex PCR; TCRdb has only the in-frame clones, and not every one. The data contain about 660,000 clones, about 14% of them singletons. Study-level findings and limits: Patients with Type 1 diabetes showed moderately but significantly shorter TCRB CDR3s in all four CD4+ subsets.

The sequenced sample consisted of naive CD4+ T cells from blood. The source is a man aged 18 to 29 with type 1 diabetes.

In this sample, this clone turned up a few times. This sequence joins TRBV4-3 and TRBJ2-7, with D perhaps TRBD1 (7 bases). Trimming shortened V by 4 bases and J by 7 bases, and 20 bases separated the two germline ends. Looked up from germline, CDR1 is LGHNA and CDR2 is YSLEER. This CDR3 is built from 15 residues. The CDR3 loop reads CASSPMGRGDEEQYF. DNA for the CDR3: TGCGCCAGCAGCCCCATGGGCAGGGGGGATGAGGAGCAGTACTTC.

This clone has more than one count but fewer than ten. CDR3 sequence reads: CASSSEGAEAFF. The CDR3 coding sequence is TGTGCCAGCAGCTCCGAAGGAGCTGAAGCTTTCTTT. The chain carries TRBV7-9 and TRBJ1-1; D is unclear. This CDR3 is 12 amino acids long. Trimming removed 4 bases at V and 6 bases at J, with 9 bases between. The germline CDR1 and CDR2 sequences are SEHNR and FQNEAQ (reference sequence). The full variable domain, its missing parts supplied by reference TRBV7-9 and TRBJ1-1, is DTGVSQNPRHKITKRGQNVTFRCDPISEHNRLYWYRQTLGQGPEFLTYFQNEAQLEKSRLLSDRFSAERPKGSFSTLEIQRTEQGDSAMYLCASSSEGAEAFFGQGTRLTVV.

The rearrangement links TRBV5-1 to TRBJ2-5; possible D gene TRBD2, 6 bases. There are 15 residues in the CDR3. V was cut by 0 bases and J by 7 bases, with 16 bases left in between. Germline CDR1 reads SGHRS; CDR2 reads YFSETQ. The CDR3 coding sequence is TGCGCCAGCAGCTTGGCCGGAGGAGGGGAAGGGACCCAGTACTTC. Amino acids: CASSLAGGGEGTQYF. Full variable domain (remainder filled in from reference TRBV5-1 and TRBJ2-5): KAGVTQTPRYLIKTRGQQVTLSCSPISGHRSVSWYQQTPGQGLQFLFEYFSETQRNKGNFPGRFSGRQFSNSRSEMNVSTLELGDSALYLCASSLAGGGEGTQYFGPGTRLLVL.

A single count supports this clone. The CDR3 loop is CASSRLGLVTGELFF. The CDR3 coding sequence is TGCGCCAGCAGCCGTTTGGGGTTGGTCACCGGGGAGCTGTTTTTT. V usage is TRBV4-3 and J usage is TRBJ2-2; the D is unclear. Germline lookup yields CDR1 LGHNA and CDR2 YSLEER. V was cut by 4 bases and J by 4 bases, with 13 bases left in between. The CDR3 has 15 residues.

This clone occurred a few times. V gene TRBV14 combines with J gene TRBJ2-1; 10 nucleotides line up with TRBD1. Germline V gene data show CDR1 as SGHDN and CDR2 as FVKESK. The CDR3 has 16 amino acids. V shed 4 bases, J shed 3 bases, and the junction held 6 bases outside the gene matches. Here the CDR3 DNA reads TGTGCCAGCAGCCTCCTGGGACAGGGGATCTACAATGAGCAGTTCTTC. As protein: CASSLLGQGIYNEQFF.

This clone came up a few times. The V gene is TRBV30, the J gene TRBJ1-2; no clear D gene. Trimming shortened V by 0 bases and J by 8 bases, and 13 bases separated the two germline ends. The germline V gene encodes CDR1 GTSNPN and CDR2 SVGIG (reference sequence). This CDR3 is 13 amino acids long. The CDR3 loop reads CAWSVTGSGGYTF. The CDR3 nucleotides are TGTGCCTGGAGTGTAACGGGCTCTGGGGGCTACACCTTC. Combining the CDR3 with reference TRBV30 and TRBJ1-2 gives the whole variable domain SQTIHQWPATLVQPVGSPLSLECTVEGTSNPNLYWYRQAAGRGLQLLFYSVGIGQISSEVPQNLSASRPQDRQFILSSKKLLLSDSGFYLCAWSVTGSGGYTFGSGTRLTVV.

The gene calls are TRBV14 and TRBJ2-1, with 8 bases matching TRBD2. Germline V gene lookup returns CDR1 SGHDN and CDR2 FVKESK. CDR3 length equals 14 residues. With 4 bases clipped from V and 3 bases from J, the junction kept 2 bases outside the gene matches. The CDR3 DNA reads TGTGCCAGCAGCCCCGGGGGGGTCTACAATGAGCAGTTCTTC. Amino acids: CASSPGGVYNEQFF.

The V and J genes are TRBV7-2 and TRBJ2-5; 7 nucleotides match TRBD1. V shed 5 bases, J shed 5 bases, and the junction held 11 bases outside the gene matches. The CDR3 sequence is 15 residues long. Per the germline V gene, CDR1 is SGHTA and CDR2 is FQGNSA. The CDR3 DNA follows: TGTGCCAGCAGCCAAAACAGGGGTTTAGGGGAGACCCAGTACTTC. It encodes CASSQNRGLGETQYF.

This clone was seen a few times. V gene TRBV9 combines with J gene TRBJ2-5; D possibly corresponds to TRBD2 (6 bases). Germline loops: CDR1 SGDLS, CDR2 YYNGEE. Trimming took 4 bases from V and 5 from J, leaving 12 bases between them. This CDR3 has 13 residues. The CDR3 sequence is CASSTSLLETQYF. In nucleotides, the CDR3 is TGTGCCAGCAGCACTAGCCTTTTGGAGACCCAGTACTTC. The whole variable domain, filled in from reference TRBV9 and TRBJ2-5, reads DSGVTQTPKHLITATGQRVTLRCSPRSGDLSVYWYQQSLDQGLQFLIQYYNGEERAKGNILERFSAQQFPDLHSELNLSSLELGDSALYFCASSTSLLETQYFGPGTRLLVL.

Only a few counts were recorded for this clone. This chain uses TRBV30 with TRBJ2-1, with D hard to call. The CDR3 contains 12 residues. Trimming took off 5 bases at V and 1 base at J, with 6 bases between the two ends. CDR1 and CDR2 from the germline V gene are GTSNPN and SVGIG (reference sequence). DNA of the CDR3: TGTGCCTGGGCGCGGTCCTACAATGAGCAGTTCTTC. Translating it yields CAWARSYNEQFF.

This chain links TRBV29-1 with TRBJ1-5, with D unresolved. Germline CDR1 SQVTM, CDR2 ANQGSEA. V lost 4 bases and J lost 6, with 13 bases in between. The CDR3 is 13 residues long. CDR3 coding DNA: TGCAGCGTTGTGGATGGAGGTAGTCAGCCCCAGCATTTT. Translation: CSVVDGGSQPQHF.

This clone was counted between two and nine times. In DNA form, the CDR3 reads TGCGCCAGCAGCTATACTCCGGGACAGGGAATTGAGCAGTTCTTC. Protein product: CASSYTPGQGIEQFF. The chain links TRBV5-1 to TRBJ2-1; 9 bases line up with TRBD1. CDR3 size: 15 residues. V shed 3 bases and J 9 bases; nucleotides not matched to a gene: 10. Germline V gene lookup returns CDR1 SGHRS and CDR2 YFSETQ.

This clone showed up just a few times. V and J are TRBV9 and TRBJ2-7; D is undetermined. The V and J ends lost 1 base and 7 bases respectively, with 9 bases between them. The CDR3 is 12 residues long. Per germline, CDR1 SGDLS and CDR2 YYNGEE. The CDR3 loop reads CASSVQLGEQYF. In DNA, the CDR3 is TGTGCCAGCAGCGTACAGCTAGGGGAGCAGTACTTC.

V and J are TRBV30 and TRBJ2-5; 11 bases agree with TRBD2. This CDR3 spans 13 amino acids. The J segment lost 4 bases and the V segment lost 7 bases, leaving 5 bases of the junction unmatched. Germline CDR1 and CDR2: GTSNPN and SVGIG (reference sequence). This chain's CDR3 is CASTSGTRETQYF. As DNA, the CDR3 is TGTGCCTCGACTAGCGGGACGAGAGAGACCCAGTACTTC.

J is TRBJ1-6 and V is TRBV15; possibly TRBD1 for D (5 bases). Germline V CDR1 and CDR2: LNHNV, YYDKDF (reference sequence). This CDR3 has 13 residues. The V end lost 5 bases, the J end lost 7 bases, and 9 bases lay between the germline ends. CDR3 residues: CATSPRQNSPLHF. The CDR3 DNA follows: TGTGCCACCAGCCCACGACAGAATTCACCCCTCCACTTT.

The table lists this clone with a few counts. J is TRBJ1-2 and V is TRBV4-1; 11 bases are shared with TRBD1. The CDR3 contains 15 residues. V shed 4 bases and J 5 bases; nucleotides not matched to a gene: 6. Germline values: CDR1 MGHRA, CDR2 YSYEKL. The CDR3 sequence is CASSPGQGAIYGYTF. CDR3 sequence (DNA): TGCGCCAGCAGCCCAGGACAGGGGGCGATTTATGGCTACACCTTC.

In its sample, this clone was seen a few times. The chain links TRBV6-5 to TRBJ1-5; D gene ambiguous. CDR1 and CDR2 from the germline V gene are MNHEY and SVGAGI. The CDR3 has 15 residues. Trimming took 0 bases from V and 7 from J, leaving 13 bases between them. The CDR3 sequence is CASSYSYLGRQPQHF. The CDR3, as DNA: TGTGCCAGCAGTTACTCGTATCTCGGCAGGCAGCCCCAGCATTTT.